The 26 T cell receptor beta chains in this list originate from one sample, sequenced in a study of T cell responses to AZD1222 COVID-19 vaccine (dated by TCRdb to the early 2020s). This sample's time point label indicates: about 28 days (+/-7) after the second vaccine dose. Receptor libraries were prepared by the immunoSEQ multiplex PCR assay. TCRdb mirrors the immuneACCESS table, restricted to in-frame sequences. Some clones are absent from its copies; in checked studies, under half trace to an unresolved V gene, and the reason for the others is unknown. The sample table lists 150,000 or so clones, 90% to 95% of them with a count of one. The ten most abundant clones make up roughly 5.6% of the sample. Material: peripheral blood, obtained 28 days after the second AZD1222 dose. These receptors came from an adult who received the AZD1222 COVID-19 vaccine.

The chain links TRBV4-1 to TRBJ1-1; D gene ambiguous. The CDR3 is 17 residues long. The V end was cut by 4 bases, the J end by 0 bases, with 18 bases between. Germline V gene sequence: CDR1 MGHRA, CDR2 YSYEKL. DNA of the CDR3: TGCGCCAGCAGCCGAGTACAGCTCCCAAAGCTGAACACTGAAGCTTTCTTT. Protein product: CASSRVQLPKLNTEAFF.

This sequence joins TRBV7-9 and TRBJ2-1; TRBD2 matches 8 bases. Germline CDR1 is SEHNR and CDR2 is FQNEAQ (reference sequence). After removal of 3 bases from V and 0 bases from J, the junction contained 4 bases not matched to a gene. This CDR3 is built from 16 residues. CDR3 DNA sequence: TGTGCCAGCAGCTTGGTAGCGGGAAGCTCCTACAATGAGCAGTTCTTC. Translated, it gives CASSLVAGSSYNEQFF.

This chain connects TRBV28 to TRBJ2-7; D gene ambiguous. The V end lost 3 bases, the J end lost 3 bases, and 6 bases lay between the germline ends. The CDR3 consists of 12 residues. CDR1 and CDR2 (germline): MDHEN, SYDVKM. As DNA, the CDR3 is TGTGCCAGCAGTTTCGTCAGCTACGAGCAGTACTTC. This sequence encodes CASSFVSYEQYF.

The chain uses TRBV3-1 (or the pseudogene TRBV3-2) and TRBJ1-4, with a possible D match to TRBD1 (6 bases). Germline V gene data show CDR1 as LGHDT and CDR2 as YNNKEL (reference sequence). V shed 6 bases and J shed 3 bases, with 14 bases lying between them. CDR3 length equals 15 residues. The CDR3 reads CASSLRGTANEKLFF. The DNA for the CDR3 is TGTGCCAGCAGTCTTAGGGGGACCGCTAATGAAAAACTGTTTTTT.

The chain employs TRBV15 and TRBJ2-1; 7 bases align to TRBD2. Germline CDR1 is LNHNV and CDR2 is YYDKDF (reference sequence). The CDR3 totals 17 residues. Trimming removed 3 bases from V and 2 bases from J; junction bases left unmatched: 10. The CDR3 DNA reads TGTGCCACCAGCAGGCCGACTAGCCTCAACCCCTACAATGAGCAGTTCTTC. Amino acids: CATSRPTSLNPYNEQFF.

Concerning this clone itself: The identical CDR3 is also encoded by other nucleotide sequences in the sample. This sequence joins TRBV18 and TRBJ2-7; no clear D. This CDR3 spans 12 amino acids. Between the trimmed V and J ends, which lost 2 bases and 2 bases, there was a span of 4 bases. The germline gives CDR1 KGHSH, CDR2 LQKENI. In nucleotides, the CDR3 is TGTGCCAGCTCACCAAACACCTACGAGCAGTACTTC. Protein: CASSPNTYEQYF.

This clone was counted once. The J gene is TRBJ1-5, the V gene TRBV29-1; the match to TRBD1 covers 8 bases. This CDR3 is 15 amino acids long. Per germline, CDR1 SQVTM and CDR2 ANQGSEA. The J segment lost 6 bases and the V segment lost 4 bases, leaving 11 bases of the junction unmatched. This CDR3 reads CSVVLTGAFGQPQHF. DNA of the CDR3: TGCAGCGTTGTTCTGACAGGGGCCTTCGGTCAGCCCCAGCATTTT.

This clone was detected once. The gene calls are TRBV10-1 and TRBJ1-1; D uncertain. Germline V lookup: CDR1 WNHNN, CDR2 SYGVQD (reference sequence). Trimming took 3 bases from V and 5 from J, leaving 10 bases between them. The CDR3 is 13 amino acids. CDR3 amino acids: CASSDGQTTEAFF. The CDR3 DNA is TGCGCCAGCAGTGACGGTCAGACAACTGAAGCTTTCTTT.

This clone was counted only a few times. The V and J genes are TRBV19 and TRBJ1-3; D ambiguous. V was pared by 7 bases and J by 2 bases, with 12 bases between. The CDR3 runs 14 residues. Germline V gene data show CDR1 as LNHDA and CDR2 as SQIVND (reference sequence). CDR3 loop: CASKGPQAGNTIYF. The CDR3 DNA is TGTGCCAGTAAAGGGCCCCAGGCTGGAAACACCATATATTTT.

The chain employs TRBV19 and TRBJ1-1; D gene uncertain. The CDR3 runs to 14 residues. Looked up from germline, CDR1 is LNHDA and CDR2 is SQIVND (reference sequence). The V gene lost 7 bases and the J gene lost 6 bases, with 18 bases spanning the gap. Written as DNA, the CDR3 is TGTGCCAGTACCCCCGGCGGGATGTGGGCTGAAGCTTTCTTT. Protein product: CASTPGGMWAEAFF.

The J gene is TRBJ2-2, the V gene TRBV5-1; 7 bases match TRBD1. V dropped 1 base and J dropped 7; count of bases not matched to a gene: 7. The CDR3 extends over 15 amino acids. Germline CDR1 is SGHRS and CDR2 is YFSETQ. The CDR3 here is CASSLMRGQFGELFF. The CDR3 DNA is TGCGCCAGCAGCTTGATGAGGGGGCAGTTCGGGGAGCTGTTTTTT.

The rearrangement joins TRBV19 to TRBJ1-1; the D is unclear. Germline CDR1 reads LNHDA; CDR2 reads SQIVND (reference sequence). CDR3 length equals 11 residues. The CDR3 DNA reads TGTGTCATATACGATGCAGGCGCAGCTTTCTTT. Its protein product is CVIYDAGAAFF.

The chain employs TRBV7-9 and TRBJ1-2, with 7 bases aligning to TRBD1. In germline, CDR1 is SEHNR, CDR2 FQNEAQ (reference sequence). The CDR3 loop spans 13 amino acids. J was trimmed by 4 bases and V by 5 bases; bases with no gene match: 4. The CDR3 sequence: CASSRGQLYGYTF. As DNA, the CDR3 is TGTGCCAGCAGCCGGGGACAGCTCTATGGCTACACCTTC.

Only one count was recorded for this clone. The gene calls are TRBV19 and TRBJ2-4, with D hard to call. The CDR3 sequence is 14 residues long. Trimming stripped 7 bases from V and 8 bases from J, with 18 bases between. In germline, CDR1 is LNHDA, CDR2 SQIVND (reference sequence). The CDR3: CASKSIGDPDIQYF. The CDR3 DNA reads TGTGCCAGTAAATCTATTGGGGATCCTGACATTCAGTACTTC.

This clone has just one count. The chain is built from TRBV27 and TRBJ2-7, with D hard to call. Trimming cost V 7 bases and J 3 bases, with 10 bases left between them. Germline CDR1 MNHEY, CDR2 SMNVEV (reference sequence). The CDR3 extends over 12 amino acids. CDR3 coding DNA: TGTGCCAGCACCTCCACACTCTACGAGCAGTACTTC. It encodes CASTSTLYEQYF.

The V and J genes are TRBV18 and TRBJ2-1, with D maybe TRBD2 (5 bases). V was cut by 3 bases and J by 2 bases, with 5 bases left in between. The germline CDR1 and CDR2 sequences are KGHSH and LQKENI. CDR3 length: 13 amino acids. The CDR3 coding sequence is TGTGCCAGCTCACCCGGGACCTACAATGAGCAGTTCTTC. It translates to CASSPGTYNEQFF.

The V call is TRBV6-5, the J call TRBJ1-1; no clear D. The CDR3 loop spans 13 amino acids. V was pared by 6 bases and J by 5 bases, with 13 bases between. Per the germline V gene, CDR1 is MNHEY and CDR2 is SVGAGI. CDR3 residues: CASSRKRWTEAFF. For the CDR3, the DNA is TGTGCCAGCAGCCGCAAACGATGGACTGAAGCTTTCTTT.

The chain employs TRBV16 and TRBJ1-5; perhaps TRBD1 as D (6 bases). Between the trimmed V and J ends, which lost 6 bases and 4 bases, there was a span of 13 bases. The CDR3 sequence is 14 residues long. CDR1 is KGHSY and CDR2 is FQNENV in the germline V gene. The DNA for the CDR3 is TGTGCCAGCAGTCAAACAGGGTCGAATCAGCCCCAGCATTTT. Protein product: CASSQTGSNQPQHF.

The chain has TRBV2 and TRBJ2-2; D perhaps matches TRBD1 (7 bases). CDR3 length: 14 amino acids. Trimming removed 7 bases at V and 7 bases at J, with 16 bases between. Germline V lookup: CDR1 SNHLY, CDR2 FYNNEI. This CDR3 reads CASKGAREVGELFF. In DNA form, the CDR3 reads TGTGCCAGCAAGGGGGCCAGGGAGGTCGGGGAGCTGTTTTTT.

This chain joins TRBV7-2 and TRBJ2-5; 14 bases agree with TRBD2. CDR1 SGHTA and CDR2 FQGNSA come from the germline V gene. The CDR3 has 18 amino acids. J was trimmed by 5 bases and V by 5 bases; bases with no gene match: 13. The CDR3 nucleotides are TGTGCCAGCAGCGTATTCGCCCGACTAGCGGGAGGGGCGGAGACCCAGTACTTC. Its protein is CASSVFARLAGGAETQYF.

This rearrangement joins TRBV27 to TRBJ1-2; D remains ambiguous. The CDR3 loop spans 13 amino acids. V lost 2 bases to trimming and J lost 1 base, with 5 bases between them. From germline, CDR1 is MNHEY and CDR2 SMNVEV (reference sequence). The chain's CDR3 is CASSLHRNYGYTF. The CDR3 DNA reads TGTGCCAGCAGTTTACACCGTAACTATGGCTACACCTTC.

This chain connects TRBV6-5 to TRBJ1-1; D may be TRBD1 (6 bases). Germline CDR1 reads MNHEY; CDR2 reads SVGAGI. Trimming took 8 bases from V and 3 from J, leaving 13 bases between them. The CDR3 is 13 amino acids. For the CDR3, the DNA is TGTGCCAGCTTCGAGGGGGGAGACACTGAAGCTTTCTTT. This sequence encodes CASFEGGDTEAFF.

The chain employs TRBV9 and TRBJ2-7; 8 positions agree with TRBD1. Germline trimming cut 4 bases from V and 1 base from J; bases unmatched to any gene: 7. The CDR3 has 15 amino acids. Germline loops: CDR1 SGDLS, CDR2 YYNGEE. CDR3 in DNA: TGTGCCAGCAGCATCTCAGGGGGCGCTTCCTACGAGCAGTACTTC. Translation: CASSISGGASYEQYF.

The rearrangement links TRBV27 to TRBJ2-5, with 7 bases aligning to TRBD1. The V and J ends lost 7 bases and 2 bases, in that order; junction bases with no gene match: 4. Per germline, CDR1 MNHEY and CDR2 SMNVEV (reference sequence). This CDR3 has 13 amino acids. This chain's CDR3 is CASTGGQQETQYF. The CDR3 DNA is TGTGCCAGCACTGGGGGACAGCAAGAGACCCAGTACTTC.

The chain couples TRBV20-1 to TRBJ1-1; unclear D gene. CDR3 length equals 11 residues. Germline CDR1 is DFQATT and CDR2 is SNEGSKA (reference sequence). V was cut by 6 bases and J by 6 bases, with 11 bases left in between. The CDR3 DNA follows: TGCAGTGCCACCAACCTCGCTGAAGCTTTCTTT. It translates to CSATNLAEAFF.

Concerning this clone: The junction differs from germline at one of its ends, possibly a read error. For the CDR3, the DNA is TGTGCCAGCCGTGACAGGGTTGAAACTGAAGCTTTCTTT. Its translation is CASRDRVETEAFF. The genes are TRBV6-1 and TRBJ1-1; 7 nucleotides align to TRBD1. The CDR3 has 13 amino acids. Germline V lookup: CDR1 MNHNS, CDR2 SASEGT.